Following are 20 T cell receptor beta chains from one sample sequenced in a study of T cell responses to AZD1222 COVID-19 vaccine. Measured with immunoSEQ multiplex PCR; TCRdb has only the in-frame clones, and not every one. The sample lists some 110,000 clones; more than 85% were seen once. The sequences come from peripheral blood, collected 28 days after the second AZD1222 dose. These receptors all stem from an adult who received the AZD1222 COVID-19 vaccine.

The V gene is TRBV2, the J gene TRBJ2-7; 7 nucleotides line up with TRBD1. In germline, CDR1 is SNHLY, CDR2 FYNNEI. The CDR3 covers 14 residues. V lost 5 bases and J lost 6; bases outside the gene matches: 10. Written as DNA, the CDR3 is TGTGCCAGCAGTACAAGAACAGGGGAAGGCGAGCAGTACTTC. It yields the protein CASSTRTGEGEQYF.

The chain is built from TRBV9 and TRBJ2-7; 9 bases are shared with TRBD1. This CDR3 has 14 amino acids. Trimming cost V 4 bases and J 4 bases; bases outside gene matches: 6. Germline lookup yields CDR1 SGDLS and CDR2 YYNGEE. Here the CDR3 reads CASSSGQGRYEQYF. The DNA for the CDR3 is TGTGCCAGCAGCTCCGGACAGGGGAGGTACGAGCAGTACTTC.

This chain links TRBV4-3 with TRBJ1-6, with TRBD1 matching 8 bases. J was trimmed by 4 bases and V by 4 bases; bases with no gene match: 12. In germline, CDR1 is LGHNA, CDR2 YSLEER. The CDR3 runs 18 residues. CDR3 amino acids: CASSLSGQAEGYNSPLHF. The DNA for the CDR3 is TGCGCCAGCAGCCTTTCGGGACAGGCCGAGGGGTATAATTCACCCCTCCACTTT.

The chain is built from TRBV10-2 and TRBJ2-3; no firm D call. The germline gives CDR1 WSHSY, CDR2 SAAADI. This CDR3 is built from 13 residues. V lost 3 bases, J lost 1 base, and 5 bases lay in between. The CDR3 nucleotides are TGCGCCAGCAGTGATCAAGGCACAGATACGCAGTATTTT. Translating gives CASSDQGTDTQYF.

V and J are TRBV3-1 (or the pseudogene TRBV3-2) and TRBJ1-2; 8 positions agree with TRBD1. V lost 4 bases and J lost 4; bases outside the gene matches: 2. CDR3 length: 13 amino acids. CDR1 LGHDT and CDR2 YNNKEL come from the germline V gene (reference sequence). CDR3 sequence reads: CASSPGQGYGYTF. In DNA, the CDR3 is TGTGCCAGCAGCCCAGGACAGGGCTATGGCTACACCTTC.

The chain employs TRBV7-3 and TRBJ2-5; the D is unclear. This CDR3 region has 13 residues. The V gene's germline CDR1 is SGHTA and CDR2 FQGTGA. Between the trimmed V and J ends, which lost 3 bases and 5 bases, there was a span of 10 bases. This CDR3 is CASSFYGWETQYF. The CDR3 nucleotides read TGTGCCAGCAGCTTCTACGGCTGGGAGACCCAGTACTTC.

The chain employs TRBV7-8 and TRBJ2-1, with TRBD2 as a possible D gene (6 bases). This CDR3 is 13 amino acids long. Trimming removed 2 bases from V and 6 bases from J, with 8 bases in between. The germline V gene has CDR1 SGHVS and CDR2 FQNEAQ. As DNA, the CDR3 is TGTGCCAGCAGCTTATTGCGGGGCAATGAGCAGTTCTTC. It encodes CASSLLRGNEQFF.

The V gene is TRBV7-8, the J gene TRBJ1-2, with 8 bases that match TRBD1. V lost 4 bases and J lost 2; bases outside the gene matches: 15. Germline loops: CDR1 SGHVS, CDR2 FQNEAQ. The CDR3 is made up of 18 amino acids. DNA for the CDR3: TGTGCCAGCAGCTCCCAGGGGGCGCTTTTGTCGGTCAACTATGGCTACACCTTC. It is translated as CASSSQGALLSVNYGYTF.

The CDR3 coding sequence is TGTGCCAGCAGCTACGCAGGGGGCAAAAATGAAGCTTTCTTT. Amino acid sequence: CASSYAGGKNEAFF. V and J are TRBV7-3 and TRBJ1-1; TRBD1 agrees at 8 bases. Germline V lookup: CDR1 SGHTA, CDR2 FQGTGA. The ends lost 4 bases at V and 7 bases at J; junction bases unmatched: 8. This CDR3 contains 14 residues.

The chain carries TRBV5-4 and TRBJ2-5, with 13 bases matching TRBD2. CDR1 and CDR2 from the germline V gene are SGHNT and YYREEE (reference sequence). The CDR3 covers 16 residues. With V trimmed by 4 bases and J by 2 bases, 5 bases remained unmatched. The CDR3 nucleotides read TGTGCCAGCAGCCGGAGACTAGCGGGGGGACAAGAGACCCAGTACTTC. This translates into CASSRRLAGGQETQYF.

The CDR3 DNA sequence: TGTGCCTGGAGTGTACCGGGACAGGGGATTTATTCCGAGCAGTACTTC. Translating it yields CAWSVPGQGIYSEQYF. This chain joins TRBV30 and TRBJ2-7; TRBD1 aligns across 10 bases. The V gene's germline CDR1 is GTSNPN and CDR2 SVGIG (reference sequence). V was clipped by 0 bases and J by 6 bases; unmatched bases: 11. The CDR3 is 16 amino acids.

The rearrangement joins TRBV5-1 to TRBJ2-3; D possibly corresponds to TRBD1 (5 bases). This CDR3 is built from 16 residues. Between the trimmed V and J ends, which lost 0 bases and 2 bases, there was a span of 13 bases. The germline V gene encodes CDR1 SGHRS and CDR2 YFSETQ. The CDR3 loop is CASSLGVGGHTDTQYF. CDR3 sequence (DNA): TGCGCCAGCAGCTTGGGGGTCGGCGGACACACAGATACGCAGTATTTT.

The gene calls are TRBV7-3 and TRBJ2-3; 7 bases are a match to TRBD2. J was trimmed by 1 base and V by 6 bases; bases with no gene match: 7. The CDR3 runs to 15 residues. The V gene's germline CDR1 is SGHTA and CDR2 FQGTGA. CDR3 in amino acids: CASRSSGSGTDTQYF. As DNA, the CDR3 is TGTGCCAGCAGGAGTAGCGGGTCGGGCACAGATACGCAGTATTTT. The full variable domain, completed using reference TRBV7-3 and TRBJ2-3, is GAGVSQTPSNKVTEKGKYVELRCDPISGHTALYWYRQSLGQGPEFLIYFQGTGAADDSGLPNDRFFAVRPEGSVSTLKIQRTERGDSAVYLCASRSSGSGTDTQYFGPGTRLTVL.

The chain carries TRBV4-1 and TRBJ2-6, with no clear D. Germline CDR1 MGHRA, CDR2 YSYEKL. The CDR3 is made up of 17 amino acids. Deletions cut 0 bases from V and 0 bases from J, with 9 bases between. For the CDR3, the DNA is TGCGCCAGCAGCCAAGAGTACAGCTACTCTGGGGCCAACGTCCTGACTTTC. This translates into CASSQEYSYSGANVLTF.

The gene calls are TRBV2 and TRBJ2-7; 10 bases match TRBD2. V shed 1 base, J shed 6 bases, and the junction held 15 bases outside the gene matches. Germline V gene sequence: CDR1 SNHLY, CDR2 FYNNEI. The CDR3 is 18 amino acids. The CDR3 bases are TGTGCCAGCAGTGAAGAGGCTAGCGGGGGTCCTCTCGGACGCGAGCAGTACTTC. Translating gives CASSEEASGGPLGREQYF. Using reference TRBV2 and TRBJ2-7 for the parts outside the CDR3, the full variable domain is EPEVTQTPSHQVTQMGQEVILRCVPISNHLYFYWYRQILGQKVEFLVSFYNNEISEKSEIFDDQFSVERPDGSNFTLKIRSTKLEDSAMYFCASSEEASGGPLGREQYFGPGTRLTVT.

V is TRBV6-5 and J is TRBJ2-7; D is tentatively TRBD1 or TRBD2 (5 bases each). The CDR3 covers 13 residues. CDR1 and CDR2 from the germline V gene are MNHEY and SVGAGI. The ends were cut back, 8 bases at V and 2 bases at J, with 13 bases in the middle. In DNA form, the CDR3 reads TGTGCCAGCCTCGGGACGGGCACCTACGAGCAGTACTTC. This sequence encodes CASLGTGTYEQYF.

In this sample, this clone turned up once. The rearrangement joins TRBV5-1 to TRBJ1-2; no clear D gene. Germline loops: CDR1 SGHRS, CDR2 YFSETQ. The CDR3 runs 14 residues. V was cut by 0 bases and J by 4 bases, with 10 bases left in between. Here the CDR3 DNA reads TGCGCCAGCAGCTTGGTCGGACTGAGCTATGGCTACACCTTC. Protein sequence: CASSLVGLSYGYTF.

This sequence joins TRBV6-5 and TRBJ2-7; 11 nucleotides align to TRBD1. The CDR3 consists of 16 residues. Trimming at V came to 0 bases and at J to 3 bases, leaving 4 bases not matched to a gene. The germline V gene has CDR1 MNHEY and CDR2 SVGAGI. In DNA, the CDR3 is TGTGCCAGCAGTTACTCCCCCGGGACAGGGGGCTACGAGCAGTACTTC. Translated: CASSYSPGTGGYEQYF.

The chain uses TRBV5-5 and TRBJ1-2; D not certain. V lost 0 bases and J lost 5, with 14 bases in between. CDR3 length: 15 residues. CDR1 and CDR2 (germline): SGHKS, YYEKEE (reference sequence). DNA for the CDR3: TGTGCCAGCAGCTTGGAGGGCGGGAGCCATTATGGCTACACCTTC. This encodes CASSLEGGSHYGYTF.

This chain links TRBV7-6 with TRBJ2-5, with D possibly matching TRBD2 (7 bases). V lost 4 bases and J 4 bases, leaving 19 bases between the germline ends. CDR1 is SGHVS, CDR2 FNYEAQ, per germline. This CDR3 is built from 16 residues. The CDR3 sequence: CASSSSWAGARETQYF. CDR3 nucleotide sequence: TGTGCCAGCAGCTCCTCCTGGGCGGGGGCAAGAGAGACCCAGTACTTC.